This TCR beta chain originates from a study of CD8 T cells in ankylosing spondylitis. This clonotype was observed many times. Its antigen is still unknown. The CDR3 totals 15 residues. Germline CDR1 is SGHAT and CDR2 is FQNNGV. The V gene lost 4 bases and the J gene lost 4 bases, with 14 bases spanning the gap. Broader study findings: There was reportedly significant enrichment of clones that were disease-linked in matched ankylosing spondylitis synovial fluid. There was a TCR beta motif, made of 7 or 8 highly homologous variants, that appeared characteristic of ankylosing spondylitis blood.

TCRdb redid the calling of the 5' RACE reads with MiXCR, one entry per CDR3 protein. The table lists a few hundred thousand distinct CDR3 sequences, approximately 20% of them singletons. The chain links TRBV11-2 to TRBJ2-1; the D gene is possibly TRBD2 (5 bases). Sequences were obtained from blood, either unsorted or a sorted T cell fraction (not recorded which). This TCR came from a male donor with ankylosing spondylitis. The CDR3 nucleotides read TGTGCCAGCAGCTCCCTCCCGGGATCGTACAATGAGCAGTTCTTC. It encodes CASSSLPGSYNEQFF.